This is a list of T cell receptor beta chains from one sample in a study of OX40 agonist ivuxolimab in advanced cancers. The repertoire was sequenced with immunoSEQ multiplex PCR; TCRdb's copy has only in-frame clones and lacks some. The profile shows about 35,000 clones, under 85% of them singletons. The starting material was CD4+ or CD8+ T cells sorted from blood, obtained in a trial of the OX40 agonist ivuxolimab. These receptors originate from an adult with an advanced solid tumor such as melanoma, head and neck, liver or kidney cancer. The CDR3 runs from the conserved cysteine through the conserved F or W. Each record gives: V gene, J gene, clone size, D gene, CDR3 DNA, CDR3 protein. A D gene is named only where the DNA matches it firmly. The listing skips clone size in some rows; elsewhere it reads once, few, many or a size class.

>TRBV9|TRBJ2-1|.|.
TGTGCCAGCAGCGTAGCCCCTAGTATTGACTACAATGAGCAGTTCTTC
CASSVAPSIDYNEQFF
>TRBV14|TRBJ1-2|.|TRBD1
TGTGCCAGCAGCGCCGGGGGACAGGGGGCGCCCACCTTC
CASSAGGQGAPTF
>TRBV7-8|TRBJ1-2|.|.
TGTGCCAGCAGCTTAGTCAGGTTCGACGTGGGCTACACCTTC
CASSLVRFDVGYTF
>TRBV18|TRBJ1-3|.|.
TGTGCCAGCTCACCAGGACAGAGAGGTGGAAACACCATATATTTT
CASSPGQRGGNTIYF
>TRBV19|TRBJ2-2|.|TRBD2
TGTGCCAGTAGTACCGGAGCGGGAGTAGGGGCCGGGGAGCTGTTTTTT
CASSTGAGVGAGELFF
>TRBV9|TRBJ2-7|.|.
TGTGCCAGCAGCGTAGATAGCGACTACGAGCAGTACTTC
CASSVDSDYEQYF
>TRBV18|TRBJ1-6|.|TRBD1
TGTGCCAGCTCACCGAGGGGACAGGGCAGTGGTAATTCACCCCTCCACTTT
CASSPRGQGSGNSPLHF
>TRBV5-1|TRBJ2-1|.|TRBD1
TGCGCCAGCAGCCCGGGGGGTGGGACAGGGCCAAATGAGCAGTTCTTC
CASSPGGGTGPNEQFF
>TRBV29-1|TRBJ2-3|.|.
TGCAGCGTTGAAGGTTCTCTTACCCCAGATACGCAGTATTTT
CSVEGSLTPDTQYF
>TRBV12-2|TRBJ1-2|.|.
TGTGCAAGTCTCCGCCTCCAGCTCATGTATCTGGAGGCCCCCTTTAACTATGGCTACACCTTC
CASLRLQLMYLEAPFNYGYTF
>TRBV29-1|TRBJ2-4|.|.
TGCAGCCATTTGGTGGGGGAGGACATTCAGTACTTC
CSHLVGEDIQYF
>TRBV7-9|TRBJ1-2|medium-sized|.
TGTGCCAGCAGCTTACTCCCCGGGCCTTCCTATGGCTACACCTTC
CASSLLPGPSYGYTF
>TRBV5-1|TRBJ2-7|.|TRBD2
TGCGCCAGCAGCTGGACTAGCGGGCACTACGAGCAGTACTTC
CASSWTSGHYEQYF
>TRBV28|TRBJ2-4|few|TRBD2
TGTGCCAGCAGTTTACGGGGACTAGCGGGGGATCTAGCCAAAAACATTCAGTACTTC
CASSLRGLAGDLAKNIQYF
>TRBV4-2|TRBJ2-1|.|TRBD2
TGTGCCAGCAGCCCTACTAGCGGGAGTTCCTACAATGAGCAGTTCTTC
CASSPTSGSSYNEQFF
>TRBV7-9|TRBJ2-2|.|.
TGTGCCAGCAGCTTAGCGAGGCTGGAGCTGTTTTTT
CASSLARLELFF
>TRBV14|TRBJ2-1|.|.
TGTGCCAGCAGCCAAGAAGGAGCGTTTGAGCAGTTCTTC
CASSQEGAFEQFF
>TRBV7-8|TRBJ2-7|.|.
TGTGCCAGCAGCTCCCGGACAGACTTCCTCTACGAGCAGTACTTC
CASSSRTDFLYEQYF
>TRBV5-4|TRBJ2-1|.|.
TGTGCCAGCAGCTTTGATGCCAGTAGGCCGGAGCAGTTCTTC
CASSFDASRPEQFF
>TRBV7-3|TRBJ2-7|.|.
TGTGCCAGCAGCTTACGTTCGGGGTATCCCTACGAGCAGTACTTC
CASSLRSGYPYEQYF
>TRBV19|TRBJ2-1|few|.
TGTGCCACTGGACGCGGGCTTAATGAGCAGTTCTTC
CATGRGLNEQFF
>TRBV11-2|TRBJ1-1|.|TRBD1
TGTGCCAGCAGCTTAGATAGGGGGCGATACACTGAAGCTTTCTTT
CASSLDRGRYTEAFF
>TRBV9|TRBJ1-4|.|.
TGTGCCAGCAGCGTAGCGGGACTCCGAGGGGAAAAACTGTTTTTT
CASSVAGLRGEKLFF